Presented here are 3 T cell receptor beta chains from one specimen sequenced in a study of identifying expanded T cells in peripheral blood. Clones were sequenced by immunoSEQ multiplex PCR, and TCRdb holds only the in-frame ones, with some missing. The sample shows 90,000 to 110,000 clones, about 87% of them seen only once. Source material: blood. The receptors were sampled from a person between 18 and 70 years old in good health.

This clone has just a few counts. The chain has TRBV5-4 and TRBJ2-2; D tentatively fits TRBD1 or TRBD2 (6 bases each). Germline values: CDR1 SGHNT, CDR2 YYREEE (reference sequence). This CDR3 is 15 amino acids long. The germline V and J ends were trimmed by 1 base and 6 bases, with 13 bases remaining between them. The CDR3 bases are TGTGCCAGCAGCTTGTTAGGGGGGCAAGCCGGGGAGCTGTTTTTT. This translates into CASSLLGGQAGELFF.

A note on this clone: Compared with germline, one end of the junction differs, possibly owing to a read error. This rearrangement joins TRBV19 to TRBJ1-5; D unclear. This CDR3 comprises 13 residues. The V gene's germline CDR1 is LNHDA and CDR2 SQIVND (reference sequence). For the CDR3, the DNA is TGTGCCAGTAGTGTTCAGGCCAATCGGCCCCAGCATTTT. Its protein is CASSVQANRPQHF.

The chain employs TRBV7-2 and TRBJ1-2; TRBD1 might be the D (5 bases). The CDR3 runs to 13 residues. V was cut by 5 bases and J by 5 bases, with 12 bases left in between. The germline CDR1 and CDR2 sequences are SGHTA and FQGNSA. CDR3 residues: CASSPLTVYGYTF. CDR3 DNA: TGTGCCAGCAGCCCCTTGACAGTGTATGGCTACACCTTC.